Shown below are 25 T cell receptor beta chains from a single sample sequenced in a study of identical twins. TCRdb redid the calling of the 5' RACE reads with MiXCR, one entry per CDR3 protein. The sample comprises fewer than 800,000 distinct CDR3 sequences, 7.1% of which are singletons, and 1.6% rests with the top ten. A further study also used this sample, focusing on yellow fever vaccine responses in identical twins.

Input material: PBMCs. These receptors were taken from a young woman in good health.

This rearrangement joins TRBV7-8 to TRBJ2-4; 13 bases are shared with TRBD2. The V segment lost 5 bases and the J segment 0 bases; nucleotides outside the gene matches: 10. The CDR3 runs 19 residues. Per the germline V gene, CDR1 is SGHVS and CDR2 is FQNEAQ. The DNA of the CDR3 is TGTGCCAGCAGCCCCGATACTAGCGGGGGGGAACTAGCCAAAAACATTCAGTACTTC. Protein product: CASSPDTSGGELAKNIQYF.

This sequence joins TRBV29-1 and TRBJ2-2; 14 bases are a match to TRBD2. The CDR3 covers 16 residues. The ends lost 5 bases at V and 6 bases at J; junction bases unmatched: 8. Looked up from germline, CDR1 is SQVTM and CDR2 is ANQGSEA. The CDR3 sequence: CSVRPGLAGVAGELFF. The CDR3 DNA reads as TGCAGCGTTCGGCCGGGACTAGCGGGAGTGGCCGGGGAGCTGTTTTTT.

There are many counts of this clonotype. The genes are TRBV3-1 and TRBJ2-3, with D tentatively TRBD2 (6 bases). CDR3 length: 13 amino acids. Germline lookup yields CDR1 LGHDT and CDR2 YNNKEL (reference sequence). The V end was cut by 4 bases, the J end by 2 bases, with 7 bases between. The CDR3 DNA reads TGTGCCAGCAGCCGGGGGGACACAGATACGCAGTATTTT. The encoded protein is CASSRGDTDTQYF.

This clonotype was counted only a few times. This chain links TRBV20-1 with TRBJ2-1; TRBD1 or TRBD2 may be the D gene (5 bases each). CDR1 and CDR2 from the germline V gene are DFQATT and SNEGSKA (reference sequence). The CDR3 contains 15 residues. Trimming removed 6 bases at V and 4 bases at J, with 19 bases between. In DNA, the CDR3 is TGCAGTGCCAAAAGCCCCGGGACGAATTACAATGAGCAGTTCTTC. Translating gives CSAKSPGTNYNEQFF.

This clonotype was seen repeatedly, ten times or more. The chain links TRBV5-1 to TRBJ2-3, with TRBD2 matching 7 bases. This CDR3 has 17 residues. In germline, CDR1 is SGHRS, CDR2 YFSETQ. Losses at the gene ends were 1 base for V and 11 bases for J; bases not matched to a gene: 19. CDR3 bases: TGCGCCAGCAGCTTGCTTCAGGTAGCGGGCTCCCTTCGGGGGCAGTATTTT. Translating it yields CASSLLQVAGSLRGQYF.

This clonotype has just a few counts. The chain recombines TRBV15 with TRBJ2-7, with TRBD2 identical over 7 bases. V gave up 0 bases and J gave up 3 bases; unmatched junction bases: 14. The CDR3 extends over 18 amino acids. Looked up from germline, CDR1 is LNHNV and CDR2 is YYDKDF (reference sequence). This CDR3 reads CATSRERASGAVLYEQYF. The CDR3 nucleotides are TGTGCCACCAGCAGAGAAAGGGCTAGCGGAGCCGTACTCTACGAGCAGTACTTC.

J is TRBJ2-3 and V is TRBV5-1; 8 positions match TRBD2. V lost 6 bases, J lost 2 bases, and 5 bases stayed unmatched. The CDR3 is 14 residues long. Germline V gene data show CDR1 as SGHRS and CDR2 as YFSETQ. This CDR3 is CASTERGTTDTQYF. DNA for the CDR3: TGCGCCAGCACGGAGCGGGGGACCACAGATACGCAGTATTTT.

This clonotype showed up just a few times. The chain is built from TRBV29-1 and TRBJ1-1, with TRBD1 as a possible D gene (5 bases). The CDR3 runs to 14 residues. V gave up 5 bases and J gave up 0 bases, with 13 bases separating them. CDR1 is SQVTM, CDR2 ANQGSEA, per germline. CDR3 residues: CSVPSGAMNTEAFF. The CDR3 nucleotides are TGCAGCGTTCCAAGTGGGGCTATGAACACTGAAGCTTTCTTT.

V and J are TRBV6-2 or TRBV6-3 and TRBJ2-2; unclear D gene. CDR3 length: 14 amino acids. Germline lookup yields CDR1 MNHEY and CDR2 SVGEGT. Trimming left V 10 bases short and J 4 bases short, with 16 bases between. CDR3 bases: TGTGCCACCAACTTTGGGTTGTCCACCGGGGAGCTGTTTTTT. Translated, it gives CATNFGLSTGELFF.

This clonotype was detected many times. The chain carries TRBV5-1 and TRBJ1-3; no reliable D call. The germline V gene encodes CDR1 SGHRS and CDR2 YFSETQ. This CDR3 has 13 residues. The ends were cut back, 3 bases at V and 0 bases at J, with 4 bases in the middle. CDR3 protein: CASSSDSGNTIYF. The CDR3 bases are TGCGCCAGCAGCTCTGACTCTGGAAACACCATATATTTT.

The chain employs TRBV7-9 and TRBJ2-5; 11 bases map to TRBD2. Germline assignment: CDR1 SEHNR and CDR2 FQNEAQ (reference sequence). With 3 bases clipped from V and 3 bases from J, the junction kept 9 bases outside the gene matches. This CDR3 spans 17 amino acids. CDR3 DNA: TGTGCCAGCAGCTTCCGTACTAGCGGGGGCCTAGAAGAGACCCAGTACTTC. Encoded protein: CASSFRTSGGLEETQYF.

This clonotype was counted many times. The chain couples TRBV7-8 to TRBJ1-1; 12 bases align to TRBD1. This CDR3 has 16 amino acids. V lost 5 bases and J lost 4; bases outside the gene matches: 8. Germline V CDR1 and CDR2: SGHVS, FQNEAQ. The CDR3 sequence: CASSNRDRGLFTEAFF. The CDR3 DNA is TGTGCCAGCAGCAATAGGGACAGGGGGCTCTTCACTGAAGCTTTCTTT.

This clonotype was counted ten times or more. The chain joins TRBV29-1 to TRBJ2-7; 8 bases map to TRBD2. The V segment lost 6 bases and the J segment 7 bases; nucleotides outside the gene matches: 14. Germline CDR1 is SQVTM and CDR2 is ANQGSEA. The CDR3 is 14 amino acids. CDR3 nucleotides: TGCAGCGTACTAGCGGCCTTCCCAACGGGGGAGCAGTACTTC. Encoded protein: CSVLAAFPTGEQYF.

The V gene is TRBV3-1, the J gene TRBJ1-1, with TRBD1 matching over 10 bases. Trimming cost V 8 bases and J 0 bases; bases outside gene matches: 3. The CDR3 consists of 14 residues. Germline V gives CDR1 LGHDT, CDR2 YNNKEL (reference sequence). The chain's CDR3 is CASGGQGMNTEAFF. CDR3 in DNA: TGTGCCAGCGGGGGACAGGGGATGAACACTGAAGCTTTCTTT.

In this sample, this clonotype turned up a few times. The V gene is TRBV9, the J gene TRBJ2-5, with D perhaps being TRBD1 or TRBD2 (5 bases each). V was shortened by 4 bases and J by 4 bases, with 20 bases between the two germline ends. CDR1 and CDR2 from the germline V gene are SGDLS and YYNGEE. This CDR3 is built from 16 residues. This CDR3 is CASSSQAGTVGETQYF. The CDR3 DNA reads TGTGCCAGCAGCTCCCAAGCAGGGACGGTAGGAGAGACCCAGTACTTC. Complete variable domain (other parts from reference TRBV9 and TRBJ2-5): DSGVTQTPKHLITATGQRVTLRCSPRSGDLSVYWYQQSLDQGLQFLIQYYNGEERAKGNILERFSAQQFPDLHSELNLSSLELGDSALYFCASSSQAGTVGETQYFGPGTRLLVL.

The gene calls are TRBV28 and TRBJ2-3; D ambiguous. This CDR3 comprises 12 residues. The V and J ends lost 4 bases and 11 bases respectively, with 13 bases between them. The germline CDR1 and CDR2 sequences are MDHEN and SYDVKM. The CDR3 nucleotides read TGTGCCAGCAGTTCCCCGGTTGAGAAGCAGTATTTT. Amino acids: CASSSPVEKQYF.

This clonotype was observed a few times. The rearrangement links TRBV15 to TRBJ1-6; D gene ambiguous. Trimming pared 0 bases from V and 4 bases from J, leaving 7 bases between. There are 15 residues in the CDR3. The germline CDR1 and CDR2 sequences are LNHNV and YYDKDF (reference sequence). In nucleotides, the CDR3 is TGTGCCACCAGCAGAGATACACCTTATAATTCACCCCTCCACTTT. This translates into CATSRDTPYNSPLHF.

The chain employs TRBV2 and TRBJ2-5, with 8 nucleotides matching TRBD1. CDR3 length equals 13 residues. Germline values: CDR1 SNHLY, CDR2 FYNNEI. Germline trimming cut 6 bases from V and 4 bases from J; bases unmatched to any gene: 4. The CDR3 region has the DNA TGTGCCAGCAGACAGGGGGGAATAGAGACCCAGTACTTC. Protein product: CASRQGGIETQYF.

The table lists this clonotype with many counts. V is TRBV10-3 and J is TRBJ1-1; D is possibly TRBD1 (5 bases). This CDR3 has 14 amino acids. Trimming shortened V by 8 bases and J by 4 bases, and 17 bases separated the two germline ends. CDR1 and CDR2 (germline): ENHRY, SYGVKD. CDR3: CAIGPGQGITEAFF. In nucleotides, the CDR3 is TGTGCCATCGGCCCCGGGCAGGGAATCACTGAAGCTTTCTTT.

The chain employs TRBV5-1 and TRBJ1-1, with D possibly matching TRBD1 (5 bases). The CDR3 runs to 13 residues. CDR1 SGHRS and CDR2 YFSETQ come from the germline V gene. V was shortened by 3 bases and J by 8 bases, with 14 bases between the two germline ends. CDR3: CASSWAGRGEAFF. DNA of the CDR3: TGCGCCAGCAGCTGGGCGGGACGGGGGGAAGCTTTCTTT.

The sample holds a few counts of this clonotype. The V gene is TRBV11-1, the J gene TRBJ2-7, with 11 bases identical to TRBD2. The V gene end was trimmed by 4 bases and the J gene end by 1 base; junction bases not matched to a gene: 18. This CDR3 is 20 amino acids long. Germline assignment: CDR1 SGHAT and CDR2 FQDESV (reference sequence). CDR3 sequence reads: CASSSNGGFTSGRFSYEQYF. The CDR3 DNA reads as TGTGCCAGCAGCTCAAACGGCGGGTTCACTAGCGGGAGATTTTCCTACGAGCAGTACTTC. The full variable domain, its missing parts supplied by reference TRBV11-1 and TRBJ2-7, is EAEVAQSPRYKITEKSQAVAFWCDPISGHATLYWYRQILGQGPELLVQFQDESVVDDSQLPKDRFSAERLKGVDSTLKIQPAELGDSAMYLCASSSNGGFTSGRFSYEQYFGPGTRLTVT.

The CDR3 DNA reads TGTGCCAGCCGCGGGACTAGCGGAACCACAGATACGCAGTATTTT. Amino acid sequence: CASRGTSGTTDTQYF. The V gene is TRBV12-3 or TRBV12-4, the J gene TRBJ2-3; TRBD2 agrees at 11 bases. The trim removed 8 bases at V and 2 bases at J, leaving 6 bases unmatched. This CDR3 has 15 amino acids.

The chain recombines TRBV7-3 with TRBJ2-2, with D tentatively TRBD2 (6 bases). V lost 11 bases and J 8 bases, leaving 33 bases between the germline ends. This CDR3 contains 18 residues. Germline lookup yields CDR1 SGHTA and CDR2 FQGTGA. In nucleotides, the CDR3 is TGTGCCTTCTGCCCTCATGCGGGACCAGGCGTCGAACAAGGGGAGCTGTTTTTT. Its protein product is CAFCPHAGPGVEQGELFF.

This clonotype was picked up many times. This rearrangement joins TRBV12-3 or TRBV12-4 to TRBJ1-2; D might be TRBD1 (6 bases). V was cut by 2 bases and J by 8 bases, with 9 bases left in between. The CDR3 is 12 amino acids. The DNA of the CDR3 is TGTGCCAGCAGTTTAACAGGGAGCGGCTACACCTTC. Translating gives CASSLTGSGYTF.

As regards this clonotype: A junction end diverges from the germline sequence, so it may reflect a read error. The chain couples TRBV20-1 to TRBJ1-2; D not resolved. The length of the CDR3 is 14 residues. CDR1 is DFQATT, CDR2 SNEGSKA, per germline (reference sequence). CDR3 DNA: TGCGGTGCTAGAGCTGGCTCCGGGAACTATGGCTACACCTTC. Its protein is CGARAGSGNYGYTF.